The rows below give T cell receptor beta chains drawn from one sample of a study of shared clonotypes between healthy human individuals. Sequencing used immunoSEQ multiplex PCR; TCRdb keeps in-frame clones, though not all of them. The data contain 2 million to 2.5 million clones, under 97% of them seen just once; the ten biggest clones take up around 0.13%. The material sequenced was naive CD4+ T cells sorted from blood. These receptors all stem from a young man in good health. Each CDR3 is given with its conserved first and last residue. The order of the fields is clone size, J gene, D gene, V gene, CDR3 protein, CDR3 DNA. A D gene is named only where the DNA matches it firmly. Only part of the rows carry a size: once, few, many, or a class if the clone is expanded.

clone_size: .; j_call: TRBJ1-2; d_call: .; v_call: TRBV6-5; cdr3_aa: CASRPGQPYGYTF; cdr3_nt: TGTGCCAGCAGACCCGGACAGCCCTATGGCTACACCTTC
clone_size: .; j_call: TRBJ2-3; d_call: TRBD1; v_call: TRBV6-5; cdr3_aa: CASSYGRGPGTDTQYF; cdr3_nt: TGTGCCAGCAGTTACGGTAGGGGGCCGGGGACAGATACGCAGTATTTT
clone_size: .; j_call: TRBJ2-3; d_call: .; v_call: TRBV28; cdr3_aa: CASSSATGTDTQYF; cdr3_nt: TGTGCCAGCAGTTCGGCAACGGGGACAGATACGCAGTATTTT
clone_size: .; j_call: TRBJ2-1; d_call: TRBD2; v_call: TRBV6-5; cdr3_aa: CASSGIAGVPNEQFF; cdr3_nt: TGTGCCAGCAGTGGAATCGCGGGGGTCCCAAATGAGCAGTTCTTC
clone_size: .; j_call: TRBJ1-1; d_call: .; v_call: TRBV6-1; cdr3_aa: CASSLRGANTEAFF; cdr3_nt: TGTGCCAGCAGTCTGAGGGGGGCGAACACTGAAGCTTTCTTT
clone_size: .; j_call: TRBJ1-5; d_call: .; v_call: TRBV6-1; cdr3_aa: CASRVQPQHF; cdr3_nt: TGTGCCAGCAGGGTTCAGCCCCAGCATTTT
clone_size: .; j_call: TRBJ1-2; d_call: .; v_call: TRBV20-1; cdr3_aa: CSARAVYGYTF; cdr3_nt: TGCAGTGCGCGGGCGGTTTATGGCTACACCTTC
clone_size: .; j_call: TRBJ2-5; d_call: .; v_call: TRBV5-1; cdr3_aa: CASSTSQETQYF; cdr3_nt: TGCGCCAGCAGCACCAGCCAAGAGACCCAGTACTTC
clone_size: few; j_call: TRBJ1-4; d_call: .; v_call: TRBV27; cdr3_aa: CASKGTPPRNEKLFF; cdr3_nt: TGTGCCAGCAAAGGGACACCTCCTAGGAATGAAAAACTGTTTTTT
clone_size: .; j_call: TRBJ1-1; d_call: .; v_call: TRBV2; cdr3_aa: CASSLDSSMNTEAFF; cdr3_nt: TGTGCCAGCAGTCTGGACAGCTCCATGAACACTGAAGCTTTCTTT
clone_size: .; j_call: TRBJ1-2; d_call: .; v_call: TRBV4-3; cdr3_aa: CASRHRGQGYGYTF; cdr3_nt: TGCGCCAGCAGACACCGGGGGCAAGGCTATGGCTACACCTTC
clone_size: .; j_call: TRBJ1-6; d_call: TRBD1; v_call: TRBV5-8; cdr3_aa: CASSEGQGAGNYNSPLHF; cdr3_nt: TGTGCCAGCAGCGAGGGACAGGGGGCGGGGAATTATAATTCACCCCTCCACTTT
clone_size: .; j_call: TRBJ2-7; d_call: TRBD2; v_call: TRBV5-4; cdr3_aa: CASSLGSGSSGTYEQYF; cdr3_nt: TGTGCCAGCAGCTTGGGTAGCGGGTCTAGCGGGACCTACGAGCAGTACTTC
clone_size: .; j_call: TRBJ2-7; d_call: .; v_call: TRBV6-6; cdr3_aa: CASSFVHEQYF; cdr3_nt: TGTGCCAGCAGTTTCGTCCACGAGCAGTACTTC
clone_size: few; j_call: TRBJ1-1; d_call: .; v_call: TRBV5-1; cdr3_aa: CASSFQGMNTEAFF; cdr3_nt: TGCGCCAGCAGCTTTCAGGGCATGAACACTGAAGCTTTCTTT